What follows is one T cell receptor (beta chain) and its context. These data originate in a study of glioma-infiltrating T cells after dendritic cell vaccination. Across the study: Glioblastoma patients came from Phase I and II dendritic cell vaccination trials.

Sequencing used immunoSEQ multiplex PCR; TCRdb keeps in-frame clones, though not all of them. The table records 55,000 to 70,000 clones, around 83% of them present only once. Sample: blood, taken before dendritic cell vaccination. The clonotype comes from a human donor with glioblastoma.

CDR3 protein: CASRAGGASYEQYF. In DNA, the CDR3 is TGTGCCAGCAGAGCCGGGGGGGCCTCCTACGAGCAGTACTTC. The chain uses TRBV28 and TRBJ2-7; 8 bases align to TRBD2. Germline V gives CDR1 MDHEN, CDR2 SYDVKM. Unmatched junction bases numbered 4, after V lost 6 bases and J lost 0 bases. This CDR3 is 14 amino acids long.